This T cell receptor beta chain was obtained from a study of control samples from healthy donors and cancer patients. Germline CDR1 is MNHEY and CDR2 is SVGEGT. Trimming pared 2 bases from V and 7 bases from J, leaving 11 bases between. CDR3 length equals 14 residues. The table came from immunoSEQ multiplex PCR; TCRdb's copy has only in-frame clones and leaves some out. The repertoire includes about 22,000 clones, 65% to 90% of them detected once, and 27% sits in the top ten. The TCR comes from a man in his sixties with head and neck cancer. The genes are TRBV6-2 or TRBV6-3 and TRBJ1-4; no clear D. The sequenced material came from PBMCs. CDR3 protein: CASSYVGTFEKLFF. The DNA of the CDR3 is TGTGCCAGCAGTTACGTGGGCACGTTTGAAAAACTGTTTTTT.